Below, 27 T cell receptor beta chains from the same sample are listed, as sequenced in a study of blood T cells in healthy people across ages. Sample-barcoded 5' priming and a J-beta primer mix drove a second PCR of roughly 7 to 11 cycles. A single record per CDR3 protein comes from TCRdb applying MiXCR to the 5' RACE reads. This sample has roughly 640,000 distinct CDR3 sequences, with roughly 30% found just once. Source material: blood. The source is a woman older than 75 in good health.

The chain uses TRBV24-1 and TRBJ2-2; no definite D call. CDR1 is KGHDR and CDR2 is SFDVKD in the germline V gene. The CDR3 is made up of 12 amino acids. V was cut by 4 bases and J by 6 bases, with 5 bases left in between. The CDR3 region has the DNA TGTGCCACCAGTGAAGGCCCCGGGGAGCTGTTTTTT. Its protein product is CATSEGPGELFF.

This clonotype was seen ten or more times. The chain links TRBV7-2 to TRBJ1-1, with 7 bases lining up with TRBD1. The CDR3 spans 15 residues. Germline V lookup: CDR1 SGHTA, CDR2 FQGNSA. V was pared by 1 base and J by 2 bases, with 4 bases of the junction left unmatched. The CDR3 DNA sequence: TGTGCCAGCAGCTTAGTAGGGACAGCAAACACTGAAGCTTTCTTT. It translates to CASSLVGTANTEAFF.

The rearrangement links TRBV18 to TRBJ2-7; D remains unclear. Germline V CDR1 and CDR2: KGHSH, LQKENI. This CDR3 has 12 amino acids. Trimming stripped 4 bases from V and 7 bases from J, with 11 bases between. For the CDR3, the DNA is TGTGCCAGCTCACAATCGGTTGATGAGCAGTACTTC. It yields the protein CASSQSVDEQYF.

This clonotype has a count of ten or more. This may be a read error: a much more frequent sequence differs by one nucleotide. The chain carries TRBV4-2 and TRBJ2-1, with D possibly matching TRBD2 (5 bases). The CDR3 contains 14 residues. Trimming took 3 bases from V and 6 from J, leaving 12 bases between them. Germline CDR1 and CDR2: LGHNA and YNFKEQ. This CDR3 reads CASSQPLVCNEQFF. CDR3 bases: TGTGCCAGCAGCCAGCCACTAGTTTGCAATGAGCAGTTCTTC.

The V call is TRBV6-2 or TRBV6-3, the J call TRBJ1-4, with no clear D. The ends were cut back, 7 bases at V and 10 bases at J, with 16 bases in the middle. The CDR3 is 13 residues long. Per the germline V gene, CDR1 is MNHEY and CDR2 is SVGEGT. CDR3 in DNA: TGTGCCAGCAACCTATCCGGCCGGGGAAAACTGTTTTTT. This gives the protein CASNLSGRGKLFF.

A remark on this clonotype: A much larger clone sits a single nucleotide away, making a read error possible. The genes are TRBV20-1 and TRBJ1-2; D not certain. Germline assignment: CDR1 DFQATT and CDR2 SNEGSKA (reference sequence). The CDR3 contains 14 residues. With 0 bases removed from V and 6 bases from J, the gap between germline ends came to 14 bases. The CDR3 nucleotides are TGCAGTGCTAGAGATCCGAAACGCGGGGATGGCTACACCTTC. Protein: CSARDPKRGDGYTF.

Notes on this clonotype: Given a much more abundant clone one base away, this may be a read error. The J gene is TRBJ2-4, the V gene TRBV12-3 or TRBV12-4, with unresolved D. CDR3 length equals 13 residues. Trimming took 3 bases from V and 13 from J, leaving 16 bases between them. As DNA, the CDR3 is TGTGCCAGCAGTTTTGACGGCCTCGATGAGCAGTACTTC. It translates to CASSFDGLDEQYF.

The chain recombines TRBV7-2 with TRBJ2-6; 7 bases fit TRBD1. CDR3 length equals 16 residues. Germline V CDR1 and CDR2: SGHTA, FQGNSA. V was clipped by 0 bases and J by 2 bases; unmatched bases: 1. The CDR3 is CASSLAGTAGANVLTF. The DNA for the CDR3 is TGTGCCAGCAGCTTAGCGGGGACAGCTGGGGCCAACGTCCTGACTTTC.

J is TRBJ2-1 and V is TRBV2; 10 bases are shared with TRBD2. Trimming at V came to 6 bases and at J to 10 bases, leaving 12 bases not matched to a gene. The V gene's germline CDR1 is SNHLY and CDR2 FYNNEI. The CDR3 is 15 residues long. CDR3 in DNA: TGTGCCAGCAGGGCGCAAACTAGCGGGGCTTGCGAGCAGTTCTTC. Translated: CASRAQTSGACEQFF. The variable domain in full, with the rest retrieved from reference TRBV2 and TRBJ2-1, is EPEVTQTPSHQVTQMGQEVILRCVPISNHLYFYWYRQILGQKVEFLVSFYNNEISEKSEIFDDQFSVERPDGSNFTLKIRSTKLEDSAMYFCASRAQTSGACEQFFGPGTRLTVL.

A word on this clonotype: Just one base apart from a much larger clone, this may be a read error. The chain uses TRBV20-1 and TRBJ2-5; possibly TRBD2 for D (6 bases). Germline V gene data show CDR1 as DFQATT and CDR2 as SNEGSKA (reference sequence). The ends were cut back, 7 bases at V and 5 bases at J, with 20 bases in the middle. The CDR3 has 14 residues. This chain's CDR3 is CSVSRSTGVETQYF. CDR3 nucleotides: TGCAGTGTTAGTAGGTCGACGGGAGTGGAGACCCAGTACTTC.

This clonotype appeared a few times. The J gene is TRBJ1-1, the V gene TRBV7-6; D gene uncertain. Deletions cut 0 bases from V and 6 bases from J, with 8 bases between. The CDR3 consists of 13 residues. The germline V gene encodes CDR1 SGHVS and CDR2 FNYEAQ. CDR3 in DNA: TGTGCCAGCAGCTTAGCAATGTACTCTGAAGCTTTCTTT. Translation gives CASSLAMYSEAFF.

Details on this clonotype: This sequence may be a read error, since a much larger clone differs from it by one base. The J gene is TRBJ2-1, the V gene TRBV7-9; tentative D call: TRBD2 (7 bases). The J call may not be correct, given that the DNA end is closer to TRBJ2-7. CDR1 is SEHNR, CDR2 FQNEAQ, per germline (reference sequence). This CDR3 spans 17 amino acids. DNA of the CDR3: TGTGCCAGCAGCTTAGCGCACGGGGGGCTCTCCTACAATGAGCAGTACTTC. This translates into CASSLAHGGLSYNEQYF.

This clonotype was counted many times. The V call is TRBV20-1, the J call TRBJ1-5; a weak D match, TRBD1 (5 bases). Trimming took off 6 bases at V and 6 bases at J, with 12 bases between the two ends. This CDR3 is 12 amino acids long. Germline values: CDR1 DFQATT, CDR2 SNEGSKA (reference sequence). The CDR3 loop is CSAPFRGQPQHF. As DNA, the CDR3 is TGCAGTGCCCCGTTTAGGGGTCAGCCCCAGCATTTT.

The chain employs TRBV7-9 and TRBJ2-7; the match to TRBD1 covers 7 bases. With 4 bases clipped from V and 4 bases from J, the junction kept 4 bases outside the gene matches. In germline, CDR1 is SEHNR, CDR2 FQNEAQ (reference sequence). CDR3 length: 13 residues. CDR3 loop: CASSSRGPYEQYF. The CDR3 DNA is TGTGCCAGCAGCTCAAGGGGGCCGTACGAGCAGTACTTC.

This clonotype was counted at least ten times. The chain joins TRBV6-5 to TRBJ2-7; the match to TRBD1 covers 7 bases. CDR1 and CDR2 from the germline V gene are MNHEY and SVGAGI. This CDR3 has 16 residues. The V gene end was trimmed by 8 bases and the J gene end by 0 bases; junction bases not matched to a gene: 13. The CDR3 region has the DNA TGTGCCAGCCGGATGCATACCGGGACAGCCTCCTACGAGCAGTACTTC. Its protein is CASRMHTGTASYEQYF.

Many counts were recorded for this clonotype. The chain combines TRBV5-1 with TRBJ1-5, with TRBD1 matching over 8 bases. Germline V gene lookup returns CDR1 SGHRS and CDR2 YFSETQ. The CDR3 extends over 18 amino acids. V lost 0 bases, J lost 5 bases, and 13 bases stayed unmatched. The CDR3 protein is CASSLVPGAGGVDQPQHF. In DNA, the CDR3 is TGCGCCAGCAGCTTGGTTCCAGGGGCAGGGGGCGTAGATCAGCCCCAGCATTTT.

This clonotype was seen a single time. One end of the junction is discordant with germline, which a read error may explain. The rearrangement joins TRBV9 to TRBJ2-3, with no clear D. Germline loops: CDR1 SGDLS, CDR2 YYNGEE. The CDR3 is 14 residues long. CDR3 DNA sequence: TGCGCCAGCAGCGTAGCCATTTTTACAGATACGCGGTATTTT. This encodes CASSVAIFTDTRYF.

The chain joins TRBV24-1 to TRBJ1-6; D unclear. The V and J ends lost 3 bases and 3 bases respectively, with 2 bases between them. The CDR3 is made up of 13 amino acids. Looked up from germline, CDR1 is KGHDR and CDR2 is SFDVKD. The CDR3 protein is CATSDGYNSPLHF. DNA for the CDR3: TGTGCCACCAGTGATGGCTATAATTCACCCCTCCACTTT.

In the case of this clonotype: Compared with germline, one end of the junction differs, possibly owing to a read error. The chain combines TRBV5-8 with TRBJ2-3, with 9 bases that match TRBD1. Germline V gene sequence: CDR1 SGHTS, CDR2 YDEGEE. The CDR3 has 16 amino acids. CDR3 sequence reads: CASSPWGQGVTDTRYF. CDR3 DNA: TGTGCCAGCAGCCCGTGGGGACAGGGTGTCACAGATACGCGGTATTTT.

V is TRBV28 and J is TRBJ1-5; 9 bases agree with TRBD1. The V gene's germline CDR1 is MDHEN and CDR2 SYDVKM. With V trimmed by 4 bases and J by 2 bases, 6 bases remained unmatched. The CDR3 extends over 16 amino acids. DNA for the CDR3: TGTGCCAGCAGTTCAGCGACAGGGGGAGGCAATCAGCCCCAGCATTTT. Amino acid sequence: CASSSATGGGNQPQHF.

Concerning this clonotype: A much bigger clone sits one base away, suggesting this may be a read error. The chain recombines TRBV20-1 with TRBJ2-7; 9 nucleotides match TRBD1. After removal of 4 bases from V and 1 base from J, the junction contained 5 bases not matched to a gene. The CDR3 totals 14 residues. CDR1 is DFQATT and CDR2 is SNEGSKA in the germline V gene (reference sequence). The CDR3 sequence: CSAMRGQGSYEQYF. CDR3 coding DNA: TGCAGTGCTATGCGGGGACAGGGTTCCTACGAGCAGTACTTC.

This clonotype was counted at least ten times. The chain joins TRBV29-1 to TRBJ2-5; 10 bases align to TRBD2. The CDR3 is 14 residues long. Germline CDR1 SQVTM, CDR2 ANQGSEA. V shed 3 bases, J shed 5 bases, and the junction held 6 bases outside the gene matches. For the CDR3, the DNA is TGCAGCGTTGAGGGTAGCGGGGGGCCTGAGACCCAGTACTTC. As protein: CSVEGSGGPETQYF.

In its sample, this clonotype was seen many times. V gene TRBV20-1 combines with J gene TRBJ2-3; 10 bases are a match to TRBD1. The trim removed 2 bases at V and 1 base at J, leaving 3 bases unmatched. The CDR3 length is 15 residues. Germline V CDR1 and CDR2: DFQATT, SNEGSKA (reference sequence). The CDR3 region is CSARPDRGRTDTQYF. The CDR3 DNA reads TGCAGTGCTAGACCTGACAGGGGGCGCACAGATACGCAGTATTTT.

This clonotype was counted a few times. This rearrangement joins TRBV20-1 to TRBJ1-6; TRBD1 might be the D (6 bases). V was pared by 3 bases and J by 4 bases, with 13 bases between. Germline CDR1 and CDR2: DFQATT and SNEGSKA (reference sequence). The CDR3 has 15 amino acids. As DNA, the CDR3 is TGCAGTGCTAGGTTACAGGGATCGTATAATTCACCCCTCCACTTT. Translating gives CSARLQGSYNSPLHF.

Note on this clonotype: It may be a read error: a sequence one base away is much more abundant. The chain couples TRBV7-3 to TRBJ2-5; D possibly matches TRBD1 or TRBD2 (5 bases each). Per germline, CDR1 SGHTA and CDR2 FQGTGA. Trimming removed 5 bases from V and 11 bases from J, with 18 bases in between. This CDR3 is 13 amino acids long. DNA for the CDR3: TGTGCCAGCAGCGCCGGGACCGCCAATGAGCAGTACTTC. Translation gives CASSAGTANEQYF.

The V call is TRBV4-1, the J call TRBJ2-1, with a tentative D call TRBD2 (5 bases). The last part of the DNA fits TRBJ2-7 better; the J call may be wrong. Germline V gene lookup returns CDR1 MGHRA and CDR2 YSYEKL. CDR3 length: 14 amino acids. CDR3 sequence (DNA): TGCGCCAGCAGCCAAGCCGGGGTACGCAATGAGCAGTACTTC. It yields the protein CASSQAGVRNEQYF.

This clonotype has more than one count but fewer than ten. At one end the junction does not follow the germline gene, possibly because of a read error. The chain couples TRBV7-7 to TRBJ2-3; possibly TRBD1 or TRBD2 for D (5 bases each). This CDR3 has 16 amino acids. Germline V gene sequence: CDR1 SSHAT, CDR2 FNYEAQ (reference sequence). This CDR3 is CASSFAGQGNSDAQYF. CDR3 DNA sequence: TGTGCTAGCAGCTTCGCGGGTCAGGGTAATTCTGATGCGCAGTATTTT.